The sequence of this T cell receptor (beta chain) was determined in a study of CXCR3-negative and CXCR3-positive naive CD8 T cells (dated by TCRdb to the late 2010s). Regarding the research as a whole: In total, roughly 150 million TRB reads were obtained, or roughly 1.5 +/- 0.3 million reads per library. The diversity and physicochemical repertoire analyses included 11 donors pooled from two independent experiments. TRBV-TRBJ cluster analysis included naive subsets from 5 donors and memory cells from 3 donors.

On this clonotype itself: Its antigen has not been determined.

The sequencer was a NextSeq 550. The Human TCR Profiling Kit (MiLaboratory) was used to make UMI-labeled 5' RACE TRB cDNA libraries. The full amount of extracted RNA was used for cDNA synthesis, and the full amount of resulting cDNA was used for PCR amplification. Libraries were prepared in parallel with an identical number of PCR cycles. Under the source paper's analysis protocol: With a requirement of at least two reads per UMI, MIGEC and MiXCR extracted about 50,000 +/- 10,000 unique UMI-labeled TRB cDNA molecules per library. Each library averaged about 40,000 +/- 10,000 functional in-frame TRB CDR3 nucleotide clonotypes without stop codons. After each sample was downsampled to 5000 UMI-labeled TRB molecules, VDJtools was used to calculate diversity metrics such as normalized Shannon-Wiener and Chao1. Clonotype-size-weighted physicochemical properties of the central five CDR3 residues (interaction energy, strength, volume and Kidera factor 4) were computed in VDJtools. TCRdb reprocessed the reads and provides one entry for every CDR3 protein sequence; no DNA is given. Clone size and V and J calls follow TCRdb, not the original study. The sample table records approximately 130,000 distinct CDR3 sequences. The ten top clones hold around 0.41% of the sample.

Looking up the germline V gene (reference sequence) yields CDR1 DFQATT and CDR2 SNEGSKA. The cysteine opens and the phenylalanine closes a CDR3 of 13 amino acids. No DNA appears here. For every CD8+ T cell subset, hundreds of thousands of cells were flow-sorted straight into RLT lysis buffer, and each subset was sorted in triplicate. To exclude memory contaminants, naive CD8+ T cells were stringently defined as CD45RO-CCR7+CD27+CD95-. Peripheral blood mononuclear cells were isolated from buffy coats using standard density gradient centrifugation. Naive CXCR3-negative and CXCR3-positive CD8+ T cells were flow-sorted on a FACSAria III. Total RNA was extracted from sorted cells using an RNeasy Mini Kit. Here is what the overall study found, with its caveats: Naive CXCR3-negative and CXCR3-positive cells from the same donor showed similar TRBV-TRBJ usage, whereas memory cells showed distinct patterns. CXCR3 expression partially decreased after cryopreservation, so most assays used freshly isolated PBMCs. TRB CDR3s from CXCR3-positive naive cells showed higher hydrophobicity (lower Kidera factor 4), lower energy, and higher strength and volume indices than CXCR3-negative naive cells. Because surface CD5, which is linked to self-reactivity in mice, was comparable between the naive subsets, TCR interaction strength was also inferred from the physicochemical properties of TRB CDR3s. Repertoire diversity was comparably high in both naive subsets but much lower in memory CD8+ T cells.

This TCR was recovered from a human donor in good health. Some clones in this sample may be carry-over from other donors' samples. This receptor chain uses TRBV20-1 and TRBJ1-1. Sequencing was performed on naive CXCR3+ CD8+ T cells from blood. The intended sense of this specimen's cell subset or site label: CD45RO-CCR7+CD27+CD95- naive CD8+ T cells expressing CXCR3 (TNR3+). The CDR3 corresponds to CSARDRLYTEAFF.